The source of this T cell receptor (beta chain) is a study of molecular identifiers for immune sequencing clone quantification. Whole-study results and caveats: Clone sizes that are highly expanded could be underestimated when identical TCR molecules share a barcode. Spiked Jurkat TCR RNA originating from one cell could reportedly be identified amid roughly 970,000 naive cells.

This clonotype was observed a handful of times. Its antigen is not identified. Sequence at one end of the junction differs from germline and may be a read error. This CDR3 comprises 16 residues. The germline CDR1 and CDR2 sequences are SGHVS and FNYEAQ. A single record per CDR3 protein comes from TCRdb applying MiXCR to the PCR reads. Among nearly 650,000 distinct CDR3 sequences listed, 25% were seen once. This TCR was recovered from a human donor in good health. Some libraries in this study had Jurkat cell RNA spiked in. V and J are TRBV7-6 and TRBJ2-1; TRBD2 aligns across 7 bases. The specimen sequenced was naive CD8+ T cells from blood, with Jurkat cell RNA spiked in. Subset noted: FACS-sorted CD8+CD4-CCR7+CD45RA+ naive T cells. CDR3 DNA: TGTGCCAGCAGCTTAGGACGGGAGGACCCCTATAATGAGCAGTTCTTC. It codes for CASSLGREDPYNEQFF.